This T cell receptor beta chain was captured by sequencing in a study of siplizumab effects on memory and regulatory T cells. With respect to this clone: The antigen remains undetermined.

This CDR3 has 14 amino acids. Looked up from germline, CDR1 is SGHRS and CDR2 is YFSETQ. V gave up 0 bases and J gave up 4 bases, with 10 bases separating them. Study-wide results and limits: Naive T cells seemed more diverse than memory cells and seemed major alloresponse contributors.

For every sample, 95,000 to 100,000 TCR templates were assayed. Clones were sequenced by immunoSEQ multiplex PCR, and TCRdb holds only the in-frame ones, with some missing. The sample comprises 100,000 or so clones, 85% to 95% of which are singletons, and roughly 0.6% rests with the top ten. The chain carries TRBV5-1 and TRBJ2-5, with D unclear. Sequencing was carried out using Tregs sorted from blood. The sequence derives from a human donor in good health. The CDR3 nucleotides read TGCGCCAGCAGCTTGGATCCCCGGGCAGAGACCCAGTACTTC. It translates to CASSLDPRAETQYF.